The source of this TCR beta chain is a study of cytotoxic CD8 clonotypes in ibrutinib-treated CLL (dated by TCRdb to the early 2020s). Notes on the research overall: The cohort included about 15 treatment-naive and approximately twelve relapsed/refractory patients; roughly 17 were IGHV unmutated. Partial responses were observed in about 24 patients and complete responses in 2; after a median follow-up of 68 months, remission was maintained in around 14 patients and progression was observed in approximately 12. Response samples were obtained after a median of approximately eleven months of treatment, with a range of roughly 6 to 40 months. Of the approximately 86 participants in the trial, roughly 26 had longitudinal samples available. An average of roughly 250,000 productive templates and roughly 94,000 productive rearrangements was obtained per sample. Cryopreserved peripheral blood mononuclear cells were collected before treatment, at response, and at either disease progression or sustained remission. All remission and progressive disease samples were collected while patients were still receiving ibrutinib.

On this clone: Which antigen it targets is not known. It has no much larger one-base neighbor in the sample; base qualities were not kept.

Findings and caveats that apply to the study as a whole: Clonality rose at ibrutinib response, remained stable during sustained remission, and dropped back toward baseline at progression. Baseline clonality exceeded that of age-matched healthy donors and correlated strongly with circulating CD8+ T-cell counts. Public clonotypes were rare and either contracted or stayed stable during treatment, and the rise in clonality at ibrutinib response reflected the expansion of private clonotypes. Sampling times were not matched between sustained-remission and progressing patients, and lymph node repertoires were not studied.

The goal of deep resolution MiSeq sequencing was a depth between 1 in 1 million and 1 in 200,000 T cells, and coverage averaged 10x per clonotype. The immunoSEQ hsTCRB Kit was used to generate TCR beta libraries. The study's own analysis went as follows. The data were analyzed with ImmunoSEQ Analyzer and ImmunoSEQ Data Assistant, and V, D and J gene assignments followed IMGT definitions. Clonality, with values ranging from 0 to 1, was calculated as one minus the normalized Shannon entropy of productive rearrangement frequencies. Only overrepresented clonotypes making up at least 0.05% of the repertoire of each patient were included in the public clonotype analysis. Roughly 13 age-matched healthy donor repertoires from immuneACCESS were used as controls for clonality. TCRdb took over this immuneACCESS table, retaining in-frame rearrangements with V and J assigned. Such tables are incomplete; in checked studies, under half of the missing clones stem from an unresolved V gene, and the remainder is unexplained. That table supplies the V and J calls and clone size; D and trimming were determined from the DNA. In this sample the table shows under 150,000 clones, less than 95% of which occur a single time. The ten largest account for less than 14% of the sample.

From the germline V gene (reference sequence), CDR1 is SEHNR and CDR2 is FQNEAQ. V gives up 0 bases and J gives up 5 bases, and the segment between their germline ends measures 8 bases. The CDR3 contains 14 residues, cysteine and phenylalanine counted. Here the CDR3 DNA is all that survives: 42 bases in frame from base 1. What this sample's time point label stands for: 12 months on ibrutinib. For TCR beta library preparation, about 2 micrograms of genomic DNA were isolated from cryopreserved PBMCs. Longitudinal blood samples from CLL patients on ibrutinib monotherapy were analyzed using high-throughput TCR beta sequencing. The patients took part in an open-label, single-center phase 2 trial of ibrutinib monotherapy.

The source was PBMCs, collected after 12 months of ibrutinib treatment. Recombination joined TRBV7-9 with TRBJ1-5, with the D segment identity uncertain. The clonotype comes from a human donor with chronic lymphocytic leukemia. The bases are TGTGCCAGCAGCTTAGCCCGCGGGGATCAGCCCCAGCATTTT. It codes for CASSLARGDQPQHF.